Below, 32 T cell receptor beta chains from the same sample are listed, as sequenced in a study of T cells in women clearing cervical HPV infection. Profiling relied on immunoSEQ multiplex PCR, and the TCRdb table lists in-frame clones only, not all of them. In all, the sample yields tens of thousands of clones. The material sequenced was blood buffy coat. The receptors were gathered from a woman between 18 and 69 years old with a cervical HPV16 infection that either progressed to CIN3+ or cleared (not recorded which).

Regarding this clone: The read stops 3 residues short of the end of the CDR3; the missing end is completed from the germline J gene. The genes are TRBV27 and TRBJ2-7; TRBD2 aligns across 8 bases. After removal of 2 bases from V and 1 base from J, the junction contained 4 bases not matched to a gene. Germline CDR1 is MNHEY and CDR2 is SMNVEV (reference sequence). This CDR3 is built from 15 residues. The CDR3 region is CASSLRGGSSYEQYF. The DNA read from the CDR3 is TGTGCCAGCAGTTTACGCGGGGGGTCGTCCTACGAG.

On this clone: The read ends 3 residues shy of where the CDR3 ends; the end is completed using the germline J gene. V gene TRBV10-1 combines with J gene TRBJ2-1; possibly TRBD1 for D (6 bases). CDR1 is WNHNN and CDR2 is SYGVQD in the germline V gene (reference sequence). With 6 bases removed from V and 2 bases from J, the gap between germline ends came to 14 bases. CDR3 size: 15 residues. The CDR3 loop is CASSDPGDPYNEQFF. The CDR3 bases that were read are TGCGCCAGCAGCGATCCAGGGGACCCCTACAATGAG.

The CDR3 sequence is CASSTRTGSSGNTIYF. CDR3 DNA, as far as it was read: TGTGCCAGCAGCACCCGGACAGGCTCCTCTGGAAACACC. This rearrangement joins TRBV7-6 to TRBJ1-3; 7 nucleotides match TRBD1. The observed sequence ends 3 residues before the CDR3 terminus, with the missing tail filled in from the germline J gene. The CDR3 extends over 16 amino acids. V lost 5 bases, J lost 0 bases, and 7 bases stayed unmatched. The germline gives CDR1 SGHVS, CDR2 FNYEAQ. Based on the CDR3 plus reference TRBV7-6 and TRBJ1-3, the full variable domain is GAGVSQSPRYKVTKRGQDVALRCDPISGHVSLYWYRQALGQGPEFLTYFNYEAQQDKSGLPNDRFSAERPEGSISTLTIQRTEQRDSAMYRCASSTRTGSSGNTIYFGEGSWLTVV.

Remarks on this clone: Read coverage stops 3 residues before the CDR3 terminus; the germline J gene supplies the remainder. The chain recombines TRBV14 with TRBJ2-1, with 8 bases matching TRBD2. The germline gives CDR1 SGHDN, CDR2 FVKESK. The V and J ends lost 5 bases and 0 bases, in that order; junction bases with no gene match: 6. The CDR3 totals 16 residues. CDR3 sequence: CASSYPGTSSYNEQFF. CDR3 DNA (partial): TGTGCCAGCAGCTACCCCGGGACTAGCTCCTACAATGAG.

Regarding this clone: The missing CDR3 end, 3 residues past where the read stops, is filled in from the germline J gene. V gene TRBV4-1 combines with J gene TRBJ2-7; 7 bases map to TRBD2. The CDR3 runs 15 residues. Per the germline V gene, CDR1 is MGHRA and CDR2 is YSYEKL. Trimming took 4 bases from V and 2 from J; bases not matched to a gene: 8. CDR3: CASSLLSAGTYEQYF. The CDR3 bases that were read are TGCGCCAGCAGCCTCCTGTCAGCGGGAACCTACGAG.

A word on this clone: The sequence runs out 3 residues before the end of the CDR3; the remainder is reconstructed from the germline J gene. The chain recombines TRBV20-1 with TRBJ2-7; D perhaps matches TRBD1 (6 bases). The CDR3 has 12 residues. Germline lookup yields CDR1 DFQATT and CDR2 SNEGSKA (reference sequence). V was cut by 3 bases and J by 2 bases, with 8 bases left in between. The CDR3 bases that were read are TGCAGTGCTAGCAGGGGTCCCTACGAG. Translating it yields CSASRGPYE. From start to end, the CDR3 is CSASRGPYEQYF.

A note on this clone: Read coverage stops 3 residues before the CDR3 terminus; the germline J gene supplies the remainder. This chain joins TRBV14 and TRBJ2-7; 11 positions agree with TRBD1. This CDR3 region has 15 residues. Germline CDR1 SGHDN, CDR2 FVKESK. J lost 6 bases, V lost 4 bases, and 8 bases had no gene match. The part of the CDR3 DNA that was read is TGTGCCAGCAGCCGCATCCGGGACAGGGGGACCGAG. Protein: CASSRIRDRGTE. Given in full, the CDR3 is CASSRIRDRGTEQYF.

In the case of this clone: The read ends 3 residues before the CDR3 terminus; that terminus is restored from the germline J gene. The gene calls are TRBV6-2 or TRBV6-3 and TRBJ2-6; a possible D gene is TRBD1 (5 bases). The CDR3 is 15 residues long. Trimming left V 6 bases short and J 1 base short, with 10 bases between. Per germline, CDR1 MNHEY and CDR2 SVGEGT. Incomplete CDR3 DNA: TGTGCCAGCAGCAGGGCAAGGTCTGGGGCCAACGTC. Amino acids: CASSRARSGANV. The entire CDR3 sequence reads CASSRARSGANVLTF.

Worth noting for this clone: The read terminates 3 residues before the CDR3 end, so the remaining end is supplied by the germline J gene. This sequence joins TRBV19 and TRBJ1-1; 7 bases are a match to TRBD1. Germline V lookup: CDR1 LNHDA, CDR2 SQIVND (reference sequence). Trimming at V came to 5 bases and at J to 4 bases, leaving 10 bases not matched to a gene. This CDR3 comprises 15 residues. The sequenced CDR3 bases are TGTGCCAGTAGTGTCGACAGGGTATTGGGCACTGAA. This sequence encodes CASSVDRVLGTE. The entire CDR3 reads CASSVDRVLGTEAFF.

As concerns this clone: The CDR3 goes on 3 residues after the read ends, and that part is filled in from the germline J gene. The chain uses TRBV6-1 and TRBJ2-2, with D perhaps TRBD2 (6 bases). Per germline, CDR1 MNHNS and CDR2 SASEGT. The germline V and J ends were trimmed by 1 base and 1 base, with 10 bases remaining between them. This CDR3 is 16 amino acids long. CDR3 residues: CASSEVSSENTGELFF. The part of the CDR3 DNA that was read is TGTGCCAGCAGTGAAGTATCTAGCGAGAACACCGGGGAG.

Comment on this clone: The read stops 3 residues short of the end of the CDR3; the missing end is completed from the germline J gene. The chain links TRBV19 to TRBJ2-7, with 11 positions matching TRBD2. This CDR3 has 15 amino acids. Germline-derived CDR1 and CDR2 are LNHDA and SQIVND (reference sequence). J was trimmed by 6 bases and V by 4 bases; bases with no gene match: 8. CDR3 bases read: TGTGCCAGTAGTACTAGCGGGAGGTTTAATGGCGAG. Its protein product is CASSTSGRFNGE. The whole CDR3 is CASSTSGRFNGEQYF.

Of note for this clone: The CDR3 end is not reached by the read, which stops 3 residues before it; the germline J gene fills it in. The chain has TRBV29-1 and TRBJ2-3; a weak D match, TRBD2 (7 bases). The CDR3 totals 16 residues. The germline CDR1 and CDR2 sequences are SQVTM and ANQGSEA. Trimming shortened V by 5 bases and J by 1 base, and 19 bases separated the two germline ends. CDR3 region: CSVRGLGGLGTDTQYF. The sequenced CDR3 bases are TGCAGCGTTCGCGGACTAGGGGGTTTAGGCACAGATACG.

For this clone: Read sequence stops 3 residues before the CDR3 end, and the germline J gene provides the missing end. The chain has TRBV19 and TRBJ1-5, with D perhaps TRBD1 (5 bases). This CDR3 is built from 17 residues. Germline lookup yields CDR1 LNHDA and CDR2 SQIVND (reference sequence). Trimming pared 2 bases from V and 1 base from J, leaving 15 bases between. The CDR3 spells CASSIRGQGESNQPQHF. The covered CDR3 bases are TGTGCCAGTAGTATACGAGGGCAGGGAGAAAGCAATCAGCCC. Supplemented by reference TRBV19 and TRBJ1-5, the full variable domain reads DGGITQSPKYLFRKEGQNVTLSCEQNLNHDAMYWYRQDPGQGLRLIYYSQIVNDFQKGDIAEGYSVSREKKESFPLTVTSAQKNPTAFYLCASSIRGQGESNQPQHFGDGTRLSIL.

CDR3 DNA (partial): TGTGCCAGCACCGTTGCGGGGGGGGCGTTGACTAACTATGGC. As protein: CASTVAGGALTNYG. The whole CDR3 reads CASTVAGGALTNYGYTF. The genes are TRBV28 and TRBJ1-2, with D possibly matching TRBD1 (6 bases). The read is 3 residues too short to cover the CDR3 end, so that end is filled in from the germline J gene. The length of the CDR3 is 17 residues. Germline V gene lookup returns CDR1 MDHEN and CDR2 SYDVKM. V was pared by 7 bases and J by 0 bases, with 21 bases between.

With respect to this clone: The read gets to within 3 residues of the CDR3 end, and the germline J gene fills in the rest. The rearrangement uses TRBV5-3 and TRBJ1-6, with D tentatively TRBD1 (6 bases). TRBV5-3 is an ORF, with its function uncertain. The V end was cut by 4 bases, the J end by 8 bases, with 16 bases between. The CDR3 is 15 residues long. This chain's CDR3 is CARSQADSKDSPLHF. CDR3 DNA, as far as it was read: TGTGCCAGAAGCCAGGCGGACAGTAAGGATTCACCC.

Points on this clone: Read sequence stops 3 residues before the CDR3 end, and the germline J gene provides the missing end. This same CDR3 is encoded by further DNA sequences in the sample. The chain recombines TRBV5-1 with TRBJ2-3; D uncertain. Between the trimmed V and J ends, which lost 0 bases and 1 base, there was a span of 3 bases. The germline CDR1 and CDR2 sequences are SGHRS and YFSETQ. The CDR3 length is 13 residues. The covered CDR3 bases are TGCGCCAGCAGCTTGGCTGGCACAGATACG. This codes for CASSLAGTDT. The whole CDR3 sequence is CASSLAGTDTQYF.

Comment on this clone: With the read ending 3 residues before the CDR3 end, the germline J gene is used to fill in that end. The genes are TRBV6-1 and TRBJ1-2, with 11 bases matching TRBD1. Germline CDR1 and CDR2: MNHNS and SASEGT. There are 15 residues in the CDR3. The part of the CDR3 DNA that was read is TGTGCCAGCAGTGTCGGAGGACAGGGGGCAGGCGGC. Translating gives CASSVGGQGAGG. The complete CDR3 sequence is CASSVGGQGAGGYTF.

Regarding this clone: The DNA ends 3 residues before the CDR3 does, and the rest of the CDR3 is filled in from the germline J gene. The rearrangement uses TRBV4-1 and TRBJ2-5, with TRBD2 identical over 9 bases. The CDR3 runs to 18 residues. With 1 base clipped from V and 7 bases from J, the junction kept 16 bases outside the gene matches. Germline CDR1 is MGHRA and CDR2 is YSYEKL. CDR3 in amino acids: CASSQGNPAGGTHGTQYF. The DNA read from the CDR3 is TGCGCCAGCAGCCAAGGGAACCCGGCGGGAGGGACTCACGGGACC.

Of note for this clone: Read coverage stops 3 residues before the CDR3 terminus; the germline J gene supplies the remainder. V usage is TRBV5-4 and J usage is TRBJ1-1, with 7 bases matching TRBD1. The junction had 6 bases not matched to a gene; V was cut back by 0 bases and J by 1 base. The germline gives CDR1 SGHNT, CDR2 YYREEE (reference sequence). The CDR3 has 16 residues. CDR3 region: CASSLALRTGNTEAFF. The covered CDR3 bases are TGTGCCAGCAGCTTGGCTTTGCGGACAGGGAACACTGAA.

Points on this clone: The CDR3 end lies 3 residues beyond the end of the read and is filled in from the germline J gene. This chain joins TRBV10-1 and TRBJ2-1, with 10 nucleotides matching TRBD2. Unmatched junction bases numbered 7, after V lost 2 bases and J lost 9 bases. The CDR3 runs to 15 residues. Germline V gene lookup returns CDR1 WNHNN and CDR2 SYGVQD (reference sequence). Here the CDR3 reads CASSELLAGVGEQFF. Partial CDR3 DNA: TGCGCCAGCAGTGAGCTCCTAGCGGGAGTGGGTGAG.

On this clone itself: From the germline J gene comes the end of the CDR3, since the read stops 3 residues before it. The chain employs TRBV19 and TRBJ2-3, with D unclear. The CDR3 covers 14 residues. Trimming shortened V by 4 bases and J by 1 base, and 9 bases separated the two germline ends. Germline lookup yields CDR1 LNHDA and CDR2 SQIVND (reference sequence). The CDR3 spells CASSKAVGTDTQYF. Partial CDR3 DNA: TGTGCCAGTAGTAAGGCAGTTGGCACAGATACG. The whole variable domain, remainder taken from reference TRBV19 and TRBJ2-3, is DGGITQSPKYLFRKEGQNVTLSCEQNLNHDAMYWYRQDPGQGLRLIYYSQIVNDFQKGDIAEGYSVSREKKESFPLTVTSAQKNPTAFYLCASSKAVGTDTQYFGPGTRLTVL.

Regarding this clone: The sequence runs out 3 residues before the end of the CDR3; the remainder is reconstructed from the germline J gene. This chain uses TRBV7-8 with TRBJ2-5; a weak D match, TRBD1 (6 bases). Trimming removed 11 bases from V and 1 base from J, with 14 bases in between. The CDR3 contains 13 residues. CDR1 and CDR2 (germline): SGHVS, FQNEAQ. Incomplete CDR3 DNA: TGTGCCGGGACACCCCCGTTCCAAGAGACC. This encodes CAGTPPFQET. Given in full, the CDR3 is CAGTPPFQETQYF.

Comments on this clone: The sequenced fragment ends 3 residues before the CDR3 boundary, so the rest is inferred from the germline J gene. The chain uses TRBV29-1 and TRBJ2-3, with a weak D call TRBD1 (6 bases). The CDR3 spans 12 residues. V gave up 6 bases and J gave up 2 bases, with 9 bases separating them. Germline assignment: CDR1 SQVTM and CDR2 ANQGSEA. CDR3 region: CSVDSYTDTQYF. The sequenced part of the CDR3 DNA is TGCAGCGTGGACAGTTACACAGATACG.

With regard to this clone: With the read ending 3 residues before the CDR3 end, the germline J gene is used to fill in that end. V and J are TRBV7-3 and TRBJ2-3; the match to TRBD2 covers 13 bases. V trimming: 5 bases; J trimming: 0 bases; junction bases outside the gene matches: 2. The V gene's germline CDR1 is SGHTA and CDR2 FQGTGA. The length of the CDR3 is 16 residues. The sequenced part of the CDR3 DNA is TGTGCCAGCAGCCAGGGACTAGCGGGGAGCACAGATACG. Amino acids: CASSQGLAGSTDT. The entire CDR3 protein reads CASSQGLAGSTDTQYF.

CDR3 DNA (partial): TGTGCCAGCAGCTTAGGGGGGGAAAAGATCAATGAG. This sequence encodes CASSLGGEKINE. The full CDR3 sequence reads CASSLGGEKINEQFF. This chain links TRBV7-9 with TRBJ2-1; maybe TRBD2 (6 bases). The read terminates 3 residues before the CDR3 end, so the remaining end is supplied by the germline J gene. With 1 base removed from V and 6 bases from J, the gap between germline ends came to 13 bases. The germline gives CDR1 SEHNR, CDR2 FQNEAQ (reference sequence). The CDR3 consists of 15 residues.

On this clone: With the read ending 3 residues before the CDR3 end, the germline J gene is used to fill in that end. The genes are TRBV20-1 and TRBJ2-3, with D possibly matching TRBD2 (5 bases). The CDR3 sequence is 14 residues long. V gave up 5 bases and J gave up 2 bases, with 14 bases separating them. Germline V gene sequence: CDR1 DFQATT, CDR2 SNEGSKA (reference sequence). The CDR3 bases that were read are TGCAGTGCTCGGGGATCCCTCCTCACAGATACG. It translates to CSARGSLLTDT. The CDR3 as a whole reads CSARGSLLTDTQYF.

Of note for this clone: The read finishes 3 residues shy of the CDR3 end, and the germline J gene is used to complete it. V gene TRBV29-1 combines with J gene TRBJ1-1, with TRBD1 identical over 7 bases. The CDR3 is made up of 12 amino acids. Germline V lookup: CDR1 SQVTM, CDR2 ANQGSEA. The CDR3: CSAERGAGGAFF. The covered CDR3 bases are TGCAGCGCCGAGCGTGGGGCAGGGGGA.

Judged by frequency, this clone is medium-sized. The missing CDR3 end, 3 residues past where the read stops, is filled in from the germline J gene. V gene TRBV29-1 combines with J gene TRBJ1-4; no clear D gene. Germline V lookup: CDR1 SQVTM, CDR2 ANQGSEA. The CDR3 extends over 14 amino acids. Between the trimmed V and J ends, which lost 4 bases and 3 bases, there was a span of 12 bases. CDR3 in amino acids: CSVGFRVANEKLFF. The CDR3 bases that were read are TGCAGCGTTGGTTTTAGGGTAGCTAATGAAAAA. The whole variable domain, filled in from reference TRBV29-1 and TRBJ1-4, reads SAVISQKPSRDICQRGTSLTIQCQVDSQVTMMFWYRQQPGQSLTLIATANQGSEATYESGFVIDKFPISRPNLTFSTLTVSNMSPEDSSIYLCSVGFRVANEKLFFGSGTQLSVL.

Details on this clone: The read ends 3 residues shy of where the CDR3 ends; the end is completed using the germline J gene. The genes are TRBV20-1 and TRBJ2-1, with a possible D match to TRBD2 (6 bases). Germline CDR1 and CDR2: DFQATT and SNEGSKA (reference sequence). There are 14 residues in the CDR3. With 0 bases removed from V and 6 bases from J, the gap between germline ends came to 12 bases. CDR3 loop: CSARDPRGANEQFF. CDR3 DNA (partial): TGCAGTGCTAGAGATCCGCGGGGAGCCAATGAG.

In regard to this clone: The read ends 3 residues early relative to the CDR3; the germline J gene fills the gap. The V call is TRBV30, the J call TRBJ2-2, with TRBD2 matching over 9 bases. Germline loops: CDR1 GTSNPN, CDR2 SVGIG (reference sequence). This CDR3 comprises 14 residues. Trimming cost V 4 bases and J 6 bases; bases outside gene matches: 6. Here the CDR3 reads CAWTVSGSAGELFF. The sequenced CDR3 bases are TGTGCCTGGACGGTTAGCGGGAGCGCCGGGGAG.

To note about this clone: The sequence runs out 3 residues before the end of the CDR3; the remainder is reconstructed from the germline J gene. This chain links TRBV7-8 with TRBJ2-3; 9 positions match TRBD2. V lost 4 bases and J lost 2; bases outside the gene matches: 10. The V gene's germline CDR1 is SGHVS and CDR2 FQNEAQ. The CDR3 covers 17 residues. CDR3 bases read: TGTGCCAGCAGCTCAGATGGTAGCGGGGGACACACAGATACG. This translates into CASSSDGSGGHTDT. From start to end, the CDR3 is CASSSDGSGGHTDTQYF. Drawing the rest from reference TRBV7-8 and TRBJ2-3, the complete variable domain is GAGVSQSPRYKVAKRGQDVALRCDPISGHVSLFWYQQALGQGPEFLTYFQNEAQLDKSGLPSDRFFAERPEGSVSTLKIQRTQQEDSAVYLCASSSDGSGGHTDTQYFGPGTRLTVL.

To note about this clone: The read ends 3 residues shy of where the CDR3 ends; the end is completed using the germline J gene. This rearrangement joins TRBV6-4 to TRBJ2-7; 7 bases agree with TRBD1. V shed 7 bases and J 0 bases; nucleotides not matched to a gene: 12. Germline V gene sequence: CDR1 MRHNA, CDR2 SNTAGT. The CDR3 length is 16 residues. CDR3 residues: CASTRDSRSRSYEQYF. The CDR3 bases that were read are TGTGCCAGCACGAGGGACAGCAGAAGCCGCTCCTACGAG.